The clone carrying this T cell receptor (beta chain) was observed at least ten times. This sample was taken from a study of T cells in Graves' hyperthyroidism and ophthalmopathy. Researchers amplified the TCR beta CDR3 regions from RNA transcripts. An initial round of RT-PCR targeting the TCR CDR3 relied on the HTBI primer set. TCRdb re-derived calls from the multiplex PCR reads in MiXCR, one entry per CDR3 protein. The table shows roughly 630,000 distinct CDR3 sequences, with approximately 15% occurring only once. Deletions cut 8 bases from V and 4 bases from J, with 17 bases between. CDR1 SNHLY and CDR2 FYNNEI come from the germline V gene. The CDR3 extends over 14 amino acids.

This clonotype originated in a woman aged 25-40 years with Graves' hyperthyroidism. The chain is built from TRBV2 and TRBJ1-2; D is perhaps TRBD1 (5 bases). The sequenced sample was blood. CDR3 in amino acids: CASGGPGLAYGYTF. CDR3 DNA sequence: TGTGCCAGCGGGGGTCCGGGGCTAGCCTATGGCTACACCTTC.